This T cell receptor beta chain stems from a study of T cells in Graves' hyperthyroidism and ophthalmopathy. Study conclusions and caveats: Progression to ophthalmopathy was predicted a median of about six months early.

This CDR3 is built from 17 residues. Germline V gene lookup returns CDR1 SGHTA and CDR2 FQGNSA. Trimming took 1 base from V and 6 from J, leaving 19 bases between them. This clonotype has a handful of counts. Antigen: not known. TCR beta CDR3 regions were amplified from RNA. First-round RT-PCR of the TCR CDR3 relied on the HTBI primer set. Using its own MiXCR run on the multiplex PCR reads, TCRdb lists one record per CDR3 protein. Counted here are around 690,000 distinct CDR3 sequences, 15% to 20% occurring once; the ten biggest clones make up less than 20%. The specimen was blood. The V call is TRBV7-2, the J call TRBJ1-5; D is perhaps TRBD1 (5 bases). This TCR came from a man between 45 and 60 years old with Graves' hyperthyroidism. The CDR3 region is CASSLVGIQGRGQPQHF. The CDR3 DNA follows: TGTGCCAGCAGCTTAGTAGGTATCCAGGGAAGGGGTCAGCCCCAGCATTTT.